This paragraph reports one T cell receptor beta chain. The conserved final phenylalanine or tryptophan is absent from the CDR3, which likely points to a read error. Because the CDR3's place on the DNA is in doubt, the DNA is left out and the CDR3 is given as listed by TCRdb. RNA transcripts provided the source from which TCR beta CDR3 regions were amplified. HTBI primers were employed in a first-round RT-PCR of the TCR CDR3. TCRdb analysed the multiplex PCR reads with MiXCR anew, one entry per CDR3 protein. The data show fewer than 750,000 distinct CDR3 sequences, with just over 45% seen just once and about 8.3% held by the top ten. This entry is derived from a study of T cells in Graves' hyperthyroidism and ophthalmopathy. The CDR3 region is 8 residues in length, termini included. CDR1 is SGHTA, CDR2 FQGNSA, per germline.

The chain joins TRBV7-2 to TRBJ2-2; the listed D gene, TRBD1, was not tested against the DNA. Sequences were obtained from peripheral blood or thyroid tissue (not recorded which). This receptor was taken from a woman aged 18-29 years with Graves' hyperthyroidism. The CDR3 sequence is CASSPTVV.